This T cell receptor (beta chain) was retrieved from a study of human T cells and chemical hapten exposure. Each CDR3 protein gets one entry after TCRdb re-called the RACE reads with MiXCR. The profile shows some 83,000 distinct CDR3 sequences, roughly 10% of them singletons. Study-wide results and caveats: TCRs above 1 in 1000 frequency stayed constant with DPC sensitization.

As to time point: patch test 1, 2 weeks after DPC sensitization. Treatment noted: therapeutic diphenylcyclopropenone sensitization with weekly scalp DPC. The V gene end was trimmed by 5 bases and the J gene end by 3 bases; junction bases not matched to a gene: 1. Germline CDR1 and CDR2: SQVTM and ANQGSEA. The CDR3 runs to 13 residues. As for this clonotype: Its antigen is not identified.

The specimen was whole blood, collected in connection with sensitization to the hapten diphenylcyclopropenone (DPC). V is TRBV29-1 and J is TRBJ2-3; 11 positions agree with TRBD2. This clonotype originated in a woman aged 45-60 years with alopecia areata. Some clones in this sample may be carry-over from other donors' samples. In DNA, the CDR3 is TGCAGCGTTAGGACTAGCGGGACAGATACGCAGTATTTT. This gives the protein CSVRTSGTDTQYF.